This TCR beta chain was recorded in a study of T cell repertoires in cytomegalovirus infection (dated by TCRdb to 2018 to 2020). Looking at the study overall: Because public TCR beta signatures pointed to carriage of CMV infection together with the matching HLA type, the HLA type of each donor mattered for the analysis.

CDR1 and CDR2, looked up from the germline V gene (reference sequence), are LNHDA and SQIVND. The trim is 6 bases for V and 0 bases for J, with a gap of 3 bases between the germline ends. The CDR3 contains 12 residues, cysteine and phenylalanine counted. CDR3 DNA only is kept here, 36 bases in frame from base 1. Sequencing was performed on an Illumina HiSeq 1500. The raw public data were reprocessed by TCRdb itself: fastp quality trimming at Q25, MiXCR clonotype calling, in-frame beta chains only. Every entry covers one CDR3 protein and lists the most common genes and DNA from its rows. Counted in this sample were fewer than 300,000 distinct CDR3 sequences; roughly 25% of them appeared once. About 14% of the sample is held by the ten biggest clonotypes. Results the study describes overall, beyond this receptor: Cumulative frequency of public TCR beta family members discriminated carriers of CMV infection plus the relevant HLA type in this cohort and an independent roughly 350-donor cohort. The ex vivo response was dominated by HLA-C-restricted CMV-specific TCR beta clonotypes, which also provided the single most frequent clonotype in two of eight donors.

This clonotype was observed a few times. Which antigen it targets is not known. Base-call qualities are not available, and no considerably larger clone is one nucleotide away. What was sequenced was PBMCs. This receptor was obtained from a human donor in good health (CMV status not recorded). Some clones in this sample may be carry-over from other donors' samples. The V and J segments used are TRBV19 and TRBJ2-1; the D gene remains uncertain. The nucleotide sequence reads TGTGCCAGTAGCAACTCCTACAATGAGCAGTTCTTC. This is translated as CASSNSYNEQFF.